The rows below give T cell receptor beta chains drawn from one sample of a study of cytomegalovirus exposure and HLA in healthy donors. Clones were sequenced by immunoSEQ multiplex PCR, and TCRdb holds only the in-frame ones, with some missing. Of 150,000 or so clones in the sample, about two thirds are singletons; the top ten hold 1.5% to 2%. Input material: PBMCs. All receptors derive from a woman between 18 and 30 years old in good health and CMV-seronegative. CDR3s include the opening cysteine and the closing phenylalanine or tryptophan. D genes are given only for firm matches. Expanded clones are given a class, and other clones once, few, many or no size at all.

cdr3_aa: CASRQVYEQYF; cdr3_nt: TGTGCCAGCAGACAGGTCTACGAGCAGTACTTC; j_call: TRBJ2-7; d_call: NA; clone_size: NA; v_call: TRBV2
cdr3_aa: CASRTGGIGHGYTF; cdr3_nt: TGTGCCAGCAGAACAGGGGGGATCGGCCATGGCTACACCTTC; j_call: TRBJ1-2; d_call: TRBD1; clone_size: few; v_call: TRBV2
cdr3_aa: CASSTPGGDNEQFF; cdr3_nt: TGTGCCAGCAGCACCCCGGGAGGCGACAATGAGCAGTTCTTC; j_call: TRBJ2-1; d_call: NA; clone_size: NA; v_call: TRBV21-1
cdr3_aa: CASSQVFIAGGGNEQFF; cdr3_nt: TGCGCCAGCAGCCAAGTTTTTATCGCGGGAGGGGGGAATGAGCAGTTCTTC; j_call: TRBJ2-1; d_call: TRBD2; clone_size: NA; v_call: TRBV4-3
cdr3_aa: CASSQLETKYGELFF; cdr3_nt: TGTGCCAGCAGTCAACTTGAGACTAAGTACGGGGAGCTGTTTTTT; j_call: TRBJ2-2; d_call: NA; clone_size: NA; v_call: TRBV27
cdr3_aa: CASSYSRRDRVDGYTF; cdr3_nt: TGTGCCAGCAGTTACTCGAGAAGGGACAGGGTTGATGGCTACACCTTC; j_call: TRBJ1-2; d_call: TRBD1; clone_size: NA; v_call: TRBV6-5
cdr3_aa: CASSELNKGHPTYEQYF; cdr3_nt: TGCGCCAGCAGTGAGTTAAATAAGGGACACCCTACCTACGAGCAGTACTTC; j_call: TRBJ2-7; d_call: NA; clone_size: NA; v_call: TRBV10-1
cdr3_aa: CASSFPSGTGLGNGYTF; cdr3_nt: TGTGCCAGCAGCTTCCCCTCCGGGACAGGGTTGGGTAATGGCTACACCTTC; j_call: TRBJ1-2; d_call: NA; clone_size: NA; v_call: TRBV12-1
cdr3_aa: CAVRPGTHDADTQYF; cdr3_nt: TGTGCCGTCCGCCCGGGGACACACGACGCAGATACGCAGTATTTT; j_call: TRBJ2-3; d_call: NA; clone_size: few; v_call: TRBV10-3
cdr3_aa: CASSQEASGGADTQYF; cdr3_nt: TGCGCCAGCAGCCAAGAGGCTAGCGGGGGGGCAGATACGCAGTATTTT; j_call: TRBJ2-3; d_call: TRBD2; clone_size: few; v_call: TRBV4-3
cdr3_aa: CASSIIAGGDGEKLFF; cdr3_nt: TGTGCCAGCAGTATTATCGCAGGGGGCGATGGGGAAAAACTGTTTTTT; j_call: TRBJ1-4; d_call: TRBD1; clone_size: few; v_call: TRBV2
cdr3_aa: CASSTRTGGREKLFF; cdr3_nt: TGTGCCAGTAGTACCAGGACAGGGGGCCGAGAAAAACTGTTTTTT; j_call: TRBJ1-4; d_call: TRBD1; clone_size: NA; v_call: TRBV19
cdr3_aa: CASGEQGVREPQHF; cdr3_nt: TGTGCCAGCGGAGAACAGGGGGTCCGGGAGCCCCAGCATTTT; j_call: TRBJ1-5; d_call: TRBD1; clone_size: NA; v_call: TRBV2
cdr3_aa: CASSLDLWGGQETQYF; cdr3_nt: TGTGCCAGCAGCTTAGATCTGTGGGGGGGACAAGAGACCCAGTACTTC; j_call: TRBJ2-5; d_call: TRBD2; clone_size: NA; v_call: TRBV11-2
cdr3_aa: CASSVGEGLFYNEQFF; cdr3_nt: TGTGCCAGCAGCGTAGGGGAGGGACTTTTCTACAATGAGCAGTTCTTC; j_call: TRBJ2-1; d_call: TRBD2; clone_size: NA; v_call: TRBV9
cdr3_aa: CASSQVSSGGYTF; cdr3_nt: TGTGCCAGCAGCCAAGTGTCATCAGGCGGCTACACCTTC; j_call: TRBJ1-2; d_call: NA; clone_size: NA; v_call: TRBV14
cdr3_aa: CASSQAYEKLFF; cdr3_nt: TGCGCCAGCAGCCAAGCGTATGAAAAACTGTTTTTT; j_call: TRBJ1-4; d_call: NA; clone_size: NA; v_call: TRBV4-1
cdr3_aa: CASSPRLAGYNEQFF; cdr3_nt: TGCGCCAGCAGCCCTAGACTAGCGGGCTACAATGAGCAGTTCTTC; j_call: TRBJ2-1; d_call: TRBD2; clone_size: once; v_call: TRBV5-1
cdr3_aa: CASSLYRVARPQHF; cdr3_nt: TGTGCCAGCAGTTTATACAGGGTCGCAAGACCCCAGCATTTT; j_call: TRBJ1-5; d_call: NA; clone_size: few; v_call: TRBV28
cdr3_aa: CASSGELAGGWSSYNEQFF; cdr3_nt: TGTGCCAGCAGCGGGGAACTAGCGGGGGGCTGGAGCTCCTACAATGAGCAGTTCTTC; j_call: TRBJ2-1; d_call: TRBD2; clone_size: NA; v_call: TRBV9